The 16 T cell receptor beta chains presented below share a single source sample, sequenced in a study of T cell repertoires in cytomegalovirus infection (dated by TCRdb to between 2017 and 2020). For these receptors, no antigen is known. According to the study, the label for this sample's treatment or condition signals: in vitro stimulation with specific CMV peptide epitopes to enrich CMV-specific T cells. The sequencer listed for this sample is Illumina HiSeq 1500. The public reads were run again by TCRdb, first through fastp at Q25 and then through MiXCR, and only productive beta chains were kept. Here each entry gathers all rows of one CDR3 protein and keeps the most common genes and DNA. The sample table contains 100,000 to 120,000 distinct CDR3 sequences; only one count was recorded for 30% of them. The ten largest clones add up to 41% of the sample. The sample consisted of CD8+ T cells from cultured PBMCs, taken from culture after CMV antigen stimulation. All receptors come from a human donor in good health (CMV status not recorded). Some clones in this sample may be carry-over from other donors' samples.

The V and J genes are TRBV19 and TRBJ2-1; 7 bases agree with TRBD1. This CDR3 region has 14 residues. Germline V gene data show CDR1 as LNHDA and CDR2 as SQIVND (reference sequence). V shed 5 bases and J 7 bases; nucleotides not matched to a gene: 8. The CDR3 nucleotides are TGTGCCAGTAGTGAGGGGGCCGGTTGGAATGAGCAGTTCTTC. This codes for CASSEGAGWNEQFF.

This chain joins TRBV28 and TRBJ2-5; the D gene could be TRBD1 or TRBD2 (5 bases each). Germline V gene sequence: CDR1 MDHEN, CDR2 SYDVKM. The CDR3 is 15 residues long. Trimming removed 3 bases from V and 2 bases from J, with 13 bases in between. Here the CDR3 reads CASSLSSREQETQYF. In nucleotides, the CDR3 is TGTGCCAGCAGTTTGTCATCCAGGGAGCAAGAGACCCAGTACTTC.

This clonotype was seen a handful of times. The V call is TRBV19, the J call TRBJ2-3, with D tentatively TRBD2 (6 bases). V was shortened by 9 bases and J by 0 bases, with 10 bases between the two germline ends. Germline lookup yields CDR1 LNHDA and CDR2 SQIVND (reference sequence). The CDR3 contains 13 residues. The CDR3 sequence is CASLGGSTDTQYF. The CDR3 DNA is TGTGCCAGCCTCGGAGGGAGCACAGATACGCAGTATTTT.

The J gene is TRBJ1-5, the V gene TRBV19, with a possible D match to TRBD1 (6 bases). CDR1 and CDR2 from the germline V gene are LNHDA and SQIVND (reference sequence). The CDR3 totals 13 residues. The ends were cut back, 3 bases at V and 6 bases at J, with 9 bases in the middle. The CDR3 DNA is TGTGCCAGTAGTATGGGGGCGGTTCAGCCCCAGCATTTT. Translating it yields CASSMGAVQPQHF.

This clonotype was seen ten or more times. The CDR3 sequence: CASSPPGTGDLETQYF. The CDR3 DNA follows: TGTGCCAGCAGCCCCCCCGGGACAGGGGACTTGGAGACCCAGTACTTC. The chain couples TRBV28 to TRBJ2-5; 10 nucleotides line up with TRBD1. Germline CDR1 reads MDHEN; CDR2 reads SYDVKM. J was trimmed by 5 bases and V by 6 bases; bases with no gene match: 12. The CDR3 consists of 16 residues.

This clonotype was found a few times. The CDR3 DNA reads TGTGCCAGCAGTTACTCGGCCGGCAGTCCCCTCCACTTT. Translation: CASSYSAGSPLHF. The gene calls are TRBV6-5 and TRBJ1-6, with D unclear. This CDR3 is built from 13 residues. Germline V gene sequence: CDR1 MNHEY, CDR2 SVGAGI. The V end lost 0 bases, the J end lost 13 bases, and 10 bases lay between the germline ends.

The sample holds many counts of this clonotype. The V call is TRBV6-6, the J call TRBJ1-5; 7 bases are a match to TRBD1. Trimming cost V 5 bases and J 2 bases; bases outside gene matches: 12. The CDR3 sequence is 17 residues long. Germline V gene data show CDR1 as MNHNY and CDR2 as SVGAGI (reference sequence). The CDR3 sequence is CASSPQSDREGNQPQHF. The CDR3 DNA follows: TGTGCCAGCAGTCCCCAATCCGACAGGGAGGGCAATCAGCCCCAGCATTTT.

This clonotype was recorded many times. The CDR3 DNA sequence: TGTGCCAGCAGTCCCGGGACAGGGGATTACAATGAGCAGTTCTTC. Translation gives CASSPGTGDYNEQFF. The V call is TRBV12-3 or TRBV12-4, the J call TRBJ2-1, with 10 bases lining up with TRBD1. J gave up 4 bases and V 5 bases, and 5 bases lay outside the gene matches. CDR3 length: 15 amino acids.

This clonotype occurred a few times. The chain carries TRBV7-2 and TRBJ2-1; TRBD2 aligns across 15 bases. CDR3 length: 20 amino acids. Germline loops: CDR1 SGHTA, CDR2 FQGNSA. Losses at the gene ends were 1 base for V and 2 bases for J; bases not matched to a gene: 9. This CDR3 reads CASSLDPGLAGGITYNEQFF. CDR3 sequence (DNA): TGTGCCAGCAGCTTAGACCCGGGACTAGCGGGGGGCATTACCTACAATGAGCAGTTCTTC.

This clonotype occurred a few times. The rearrangement uses TRBV4-1 and TRBJ2-3; D call uncertain. The V gene's germline CDR1 is MGHRA and CDR2 YSYEKL. V shed 4 bases and J shed 5 bases, with 10 bases lying between them. This CDR3 is 13 amino acids long. As DNA, the CDR3 is TGCGCCAGCAGCCGCGTTACCTTAGATACGCAGTATTTT. As protein: CASSRVTLDTQYF.

The chain joins TRBV7-2 to TRBJ1-5, with unresolved D. CDR3 length: 16 amino acids. CDR1 is SGHTA, CDR2 FQGNSA, per germline. The germline V and J ends were trimmed by 4 bases and 3 bases, with 16 bases remaining between them. The CDR3 is CASSSGVAGLNQPQHF. The CDR3 DNA sequence: TGTGCCAGCAGCTCCGGGGTGGCCGGCCTCAATCAGCCCCAGCATTTT.

The chain combines TRBV25-1 with TRBJ2-5; 10 nucleotides match TRBD1. CDR3 length: 15 residues. V was pared by 3 bases and J by 5 bases, with 6 bases of the junction left unmatched. Per germline, CDR1 MGHDK and CDR2 SYGVNS. The CDR3 DNA reads as TGTGCCAGCAGTGAGGACAGGGGGGGGTGGGAGACCCAGTACTTC. It is translated as CASSEDRGGWETQYF.

This clonotype appeared many times. V usage is TRBV4-3 and J usage is TRBJ2-1; 7 bases map to TRBD2. CDR1 is LGHNA, CDR2 YSLEER, per germline. J gave up 3 bases and V 0 bases, and 11 bases lay outside the gene matches. CDR3 length: 18 amino acids. The CDR3 bases are TGCGCCAGCAGCCAAGATCCGACTAGCACCCCTTTCTACAATGAGCAGTTCTTC. Translating gives CASSQDPTSTPFYNEQFF.

This clonotype was counted between two and nine times. V is TRBV7-2 and J is TRBJ2-1; 13 bases map to TRBD2. This CDR3 is built from 16 residues. V dropped 5 bases and J dropped 4; count of bases not matched to a gene: 5. Germline CDR1 is SGHTA and CDR2 is FQGNSA. The CDR3 bases are TGTGCCAGCAGCAGTACACTAGCGGGGGGGTACAATGAGCAGTTCTTC. The encoded protein is CASSSTLAGGYNEQFF.

The sample holds a few counts of this clonotype. The genes are TRBV19 and TRBJ1-1, with D possibly TRBD1 on 6 matching bases. V was pared by 8 bases and J by 0 bases, with 13 bases between. This CDR3 spans 14 amino acids. Germline CDR1 LNHDA, CDR2 SQIVND (reference sequence). The DNA of the CDR3 is TGTGCCAGTCATGGCGGGGGCCTGAACACTGAAGCTTTCTTT. Translation: CASHGGGLNTEAFF.

V usage is TRBV6-6 and J usage is TRBJ2-2, with 7 bases that match TRBD2. CDR1 MNHNY and CDR2 SVGAGI come from the germline V gene (reference sequence). The junction had 8 bases not matched to a gene; V was cut back by 4 bases and J by 0 bases. This CDR3 has 17 residues. The CDR3 coding sequence is TGTGCCAGCAGTTCTAGCGGCCGGTGGGCGAACACCGGGGAGCTGTTTTTT. Its protein product is CASSSSGRWANTGELFF.